The sequence of this TCR beta chain was determined in a study of identical twins. Findings and limits, study-wide: Models, which agreed with sharing between unrelated individuals, nonetheless underestimated the out-of-frame TCR alpha sharing seen in monozygotic twins.

The authors used template switching to add a universal primer site and gave cDNA unique molecular identifiers. TCRdb reanalysed the 5' RACE reads using MiXCR and keeps one entry per CDR3 protein. The top ten hold roughly 0.46% of the sample, which has around 490,000 distinct CDR3 sequences, 15% seen once. To note about this clonotype: What it binds is not known.

Germline V gene data show CDR1 as ENHRY and CDR2 as SYGVKD. This CDR3 is 12 amino acids long. Losses at the gene ends were 10 bases for V and 4 bases for J; bases not matched to a gene: 4. The same sample was also used in a study of yellow fever vaccine responses in identical twins. That report adds: Twins reportedly mounted vaccine T cell responses that seemed partly convergent, partly personalized.

V gene TRBV10-3 combines with J gene TRBJ2-3, with 8 bases fitting TRBD2. The sample comprised CD4+ T cells sorted from blood. This receptor was identified in a woman aged 18-30 years in good health. As DNA, the CDR3 is TGTGCCAGTAGCGGGGCCGCAGATACGCAGTATTTT. Protein sequence: CASSGAADTQYF.